This TCR beta chain was identified in a study of cytomegalovirus exposure and HLA in healthy donors. Study findings and constraints: Accounts indicate the classifier identified cytomegalovirus status with strong specificity and sensitivity. The study put some 150 TCR beta chains on its list as cytomegalovirus-associated. Common viral pathogens were later found to be apparently linked to several of the most significant clusters.

Primers: 60 Vbeta forward and 13 Jbeta reverse. Sequencing used immunoSEQ multiplex PCR; TCRdb keeps in-frame clones, though not all of them. The sample has 57,000 or so clones, 70% to 80% seen once. Turning to this clone: Its antigen is as yet unknown.

Germline trimming cut 2 bases from V and 6 bases from J; bases unmatched to any gene: 5. Germline V gives CDR1 MDHEN, CDR2 SYDVKM. The CDR3 spans 16 residues. Unrecorded immune exposures were likely, despite nominal health at sampling. The chain has TRBV28 and TRBJ2-3, with 13 bases identical to TRBD2. This TCR was recovered from a man aged 45-60 years in good health and CMV-seropositive. The sequenced material came from PBMCs. The CDR3, as DNA: TGTGCCAGCAGTTTACAGGGACTAGCGGGACCGGATACGCAGTATTTT. As protein: CASSLQGLAGPDTQYF.